The text below deals with one TCR beta chain. Its antigen is currently unknown. The CDR3 runs 13 residues. Germline CDR1 and CDR2: MNHNS and SASEGT. V was pared by 8 bases and J by 5 bases, with 15 bases between. These data come from a study of Graves' ophthalmopathy and Graves' hyperthyroidism. Researchers took RNA transcripts and amplified TCR beta CDR3 regions from them. Following a first-round RT-PCR that used HTBI primers, a second-round multiplex PCR was carried out. TCRdb used MiXCR to reprocess the multiplex PCR reads, holding one entry per CDR3 protein. The table shows about 390,000 distinct CDR3 sequences, with approximately 18% occurring only once. Points from the study as a whole: The model forecast ophthalmopathy progression, reaching about 70% sensitivity and around 75% specificity.

The V and J genes are TRBV6-1 and TRBJ2-5; the D call may be TRBD1 or TRBD2 (6 bases each). The sequencing input was peripheral blood. The TCR comes from an adult woman with stable Graves' hyperthyroidism. CDR3 region: CASEGGLAETQYF. CDR3 in DNA: TGTGCCAGCGAAGGGGGACTCGCCGAGACCCAGTACTTC.